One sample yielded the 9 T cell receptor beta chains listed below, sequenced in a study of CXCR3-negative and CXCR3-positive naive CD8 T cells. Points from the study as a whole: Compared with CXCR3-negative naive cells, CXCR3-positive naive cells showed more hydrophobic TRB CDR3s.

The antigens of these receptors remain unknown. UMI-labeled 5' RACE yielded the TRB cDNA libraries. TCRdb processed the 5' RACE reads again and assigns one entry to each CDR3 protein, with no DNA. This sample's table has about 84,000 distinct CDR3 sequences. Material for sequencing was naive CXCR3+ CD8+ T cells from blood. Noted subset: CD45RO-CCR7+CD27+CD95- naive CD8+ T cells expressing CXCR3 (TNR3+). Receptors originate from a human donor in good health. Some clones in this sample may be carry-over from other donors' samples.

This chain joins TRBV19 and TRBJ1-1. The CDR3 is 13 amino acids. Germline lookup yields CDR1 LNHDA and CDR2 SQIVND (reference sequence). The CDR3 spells CASSGGGVTEAFF.

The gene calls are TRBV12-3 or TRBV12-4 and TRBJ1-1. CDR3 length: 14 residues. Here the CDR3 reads CASSLVGTNTEAFF.

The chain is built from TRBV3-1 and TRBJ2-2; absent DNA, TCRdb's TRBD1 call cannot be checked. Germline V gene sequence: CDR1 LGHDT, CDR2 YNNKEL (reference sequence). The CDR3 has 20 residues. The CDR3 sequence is CASLSGGSVYTAPNTGELFF.

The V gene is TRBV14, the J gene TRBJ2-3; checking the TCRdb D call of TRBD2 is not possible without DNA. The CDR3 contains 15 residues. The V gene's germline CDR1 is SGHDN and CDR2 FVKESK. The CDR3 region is CASSRLAGSTDTQYF.

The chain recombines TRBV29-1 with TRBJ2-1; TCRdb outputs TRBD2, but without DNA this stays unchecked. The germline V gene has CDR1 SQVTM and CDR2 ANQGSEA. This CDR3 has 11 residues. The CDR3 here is CSVGGEGEQFF.

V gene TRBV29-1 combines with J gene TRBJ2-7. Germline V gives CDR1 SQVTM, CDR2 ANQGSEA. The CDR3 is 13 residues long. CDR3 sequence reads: CSVQDGSSYEQYF.

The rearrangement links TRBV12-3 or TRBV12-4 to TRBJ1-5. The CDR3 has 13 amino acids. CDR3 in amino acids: CASSLEPNQPQHF.

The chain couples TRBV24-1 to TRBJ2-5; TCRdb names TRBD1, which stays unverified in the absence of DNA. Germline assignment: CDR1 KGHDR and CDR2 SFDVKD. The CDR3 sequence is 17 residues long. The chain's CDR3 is CATSDPSAGLAPETQYF.

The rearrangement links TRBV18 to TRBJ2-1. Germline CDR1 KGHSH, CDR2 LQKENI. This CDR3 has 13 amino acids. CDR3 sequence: CASSPVGNNEQFF. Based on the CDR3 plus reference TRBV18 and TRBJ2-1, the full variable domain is NAGVMQNPRHLVRRRGQEARLRCSPMKGHSHVYWYRQLPEEGLKFMVYLQKENIIDESGMPKERFSAEFPKEGPSILRIQQVVRGDSAAYFCASSPVGNNEQFFGPGTRLTVL.